This T cell receptor beta chain is from a study of blood T cell repertoires in COVID-19. Per the authors' pipeline: Quantification of nucleated cells was approximated via reference gene primer amplification. Method: immunoSEQ multiplex PCR; TCRdb's copy keeps in-frame clones and lacks some. That table gives V, J and clone size, and the DNA gave D and trimming. The data contain around 200,000 clones, about 80% of them singletons. The source is a middle-aged man with active or convalescent COVID-19. Sequenced material: peripheral blood.

The CDR3 nucleotides read TGTGCCAGCTACCTGGGCGGGAGGAGTGATACCGGGGAGCTGTTTTTT. Translation gives CASYLGGRSDTGELFF. V and J are TRBV5-8 and TRBJ2-2, with 8 nucleotides matching TRBD2. Trimming at V came to 7 bases and at J to 5 bases, leaving 13 bases not matched to a gene. Looked up from germline, CDR1 is SGHTS and CDR2 is YDEGEE. The CDR3 contains 16 residues.